One and the same sample provided the 4 T cell receptor beta chains below, sequenced in a study of OX40 agonist ivuxolimab in advanced cancers. The method was immunoSEQ multiplex PCR; TCRdb's version includes in-frame clones alone and lacks a portion of them. The sample includes fewer than 80,000 clones, 80% to 90% of them seen just once. The specimen was CD4+ or CD8+ T cells sorted from blood, collected in a trial of the OX40 agonist ivuxolimab. The receptors shown here come from an adult with an advanced solid tumor such as melanoma, head and neck, liver or kidney cancer.

V usage is TRBV6-6 and J usage is TRBJ2-5; TRBD1 matches 8 bases. CDR3 length: 15 residues. CDR1 is MNHNY, CDR2 SVGAGI, per germline (reference sequence). The junction had 8 bases not matched to a gene; V was cut back by 8 bases and J by 0 bases. The CDR3 DNA is TGTGCCAGCTCAGACAGGGGACCGTACCAAGAGACCCAGTACTTC. Protein product: CASSDRGPYQETQYF.

The chain is built from TRBV15 and TRBJ1-2; D is undetermined. The CDR3 has 16 residues. Germline values: CDR1 LNHNV, CDR2 YYDKDF (reference sequence). The V and J ends lost 0 bases and 4 bases respectively, with 15 bases between them. The CDR3 sequence is CATSRDLGRRSYGYTF. The CDR3 DNA follows: TGTGCCACCAGCAGAGATCTCGGGCGGAGGAGCTATGGCTACACCTTC.

The rearrangement joins TRBV4-3 to TRBJ1-4, with 7 bases that match TRBD1. The junction had 5 bases not matched to a gene; V was cut back by 2 bases and J by 5 bases. The CDR3 consists of 15 residues. Germline lookup yields CDR1 LGHNA and CDR2 YSLEER. CDR3 protein: CASSQTDRVNEKLFF. CDR3 in DNA: TGCGCCAGCAGCCAAACAGACAGGGTGAATGAAAAACTGTTTTTT.

This clone was picked up a small number of times. The V gene is TRBV7-9, the J gene TRBJ2-1, with D perhaps TRBD2 (6 bases). V was shortened by 5 bases and J by 5 bases, with 13 bases between the two germline ends. Germline V gene sequence: CDR1 SEHNR, CDR2 FQNEAQ (reference sequence). The CDR3 loop spans 14 amino acids. The CDR3 DNA reads TGTGCCAGCAGCCCTAGGGACTTCAACAATGAGCAGTTCTTC. This encodes CASSPRDFNNEQFF.